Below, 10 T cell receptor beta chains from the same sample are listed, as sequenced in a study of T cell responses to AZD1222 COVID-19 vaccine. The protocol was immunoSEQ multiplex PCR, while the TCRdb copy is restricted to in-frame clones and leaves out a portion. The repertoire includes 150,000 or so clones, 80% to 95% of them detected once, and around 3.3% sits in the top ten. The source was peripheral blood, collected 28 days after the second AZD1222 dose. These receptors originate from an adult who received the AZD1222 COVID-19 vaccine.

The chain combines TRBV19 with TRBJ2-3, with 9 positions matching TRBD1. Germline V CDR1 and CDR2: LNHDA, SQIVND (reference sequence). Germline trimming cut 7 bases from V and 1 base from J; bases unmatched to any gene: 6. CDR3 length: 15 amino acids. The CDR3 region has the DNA TGTGCCAGTAAAGACAGGGGGGTCGGCACAGATACGCAGTATTTT. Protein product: CASKDRGVGTDTQYF. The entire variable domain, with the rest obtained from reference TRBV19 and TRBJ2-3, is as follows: DGGITQSPKYLFRKEGQNVTLSCEQNLNHDAMYWYRQDPGQGLRLIYYSQIVNDFQKGDIAEGYSVSREKKESFPLTVTSAQKNPTAFYLCASKDRGVGTDTQYFGPGTRLTVL.

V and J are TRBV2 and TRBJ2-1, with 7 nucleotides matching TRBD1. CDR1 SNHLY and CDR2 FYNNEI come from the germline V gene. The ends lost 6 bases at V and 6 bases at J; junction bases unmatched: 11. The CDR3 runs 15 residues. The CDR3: CASRRDSAVPNEQFF. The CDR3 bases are TGTGCCAGCAGACGGGACAGTGCCGTGCCCAATGAGCAGTTCTTC.

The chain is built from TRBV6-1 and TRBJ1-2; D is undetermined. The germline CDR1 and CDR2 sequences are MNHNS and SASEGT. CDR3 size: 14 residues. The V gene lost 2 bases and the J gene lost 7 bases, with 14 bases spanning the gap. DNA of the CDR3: TGTGCCAGCAGTGAATCCGGCGGATGGGCTGGCTACACCTTC. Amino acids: CASSESGGWAGYTF.

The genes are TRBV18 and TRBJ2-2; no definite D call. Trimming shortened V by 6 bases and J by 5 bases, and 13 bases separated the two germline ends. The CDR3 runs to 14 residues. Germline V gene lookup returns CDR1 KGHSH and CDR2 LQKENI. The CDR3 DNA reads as TGTGCCAGCTCGTCTGGGCCGGTGACCGGGGAGCTGTTTTTT. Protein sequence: CASSSGPVTGELFF.

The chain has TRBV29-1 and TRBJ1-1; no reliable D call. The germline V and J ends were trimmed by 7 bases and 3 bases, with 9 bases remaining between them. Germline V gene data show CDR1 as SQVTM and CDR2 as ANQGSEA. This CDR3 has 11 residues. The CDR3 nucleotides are TGCAGCGGTGATAGCTACACTGAAGCTTTCTTT. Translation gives CSGDSYTEAFF.

The CDR3 coding sequence is TGTGCCAGTAGTCTCCTTACAGGGGGAGAGACCCAGTACTTC. Translated: CASSLLTGGETQYF. The chain is built from TRBV19 and TRBJ2-5, with 8 bases aligning to TRBD1. Germline V gene data show CDR1 as LNHDA and CDR2 as SQIVND (reference sequence). V lost 5 bases to trimming and J lost 4 bases; unmatched junction nucleotides: 6. The CDR3 covers 14 residues.

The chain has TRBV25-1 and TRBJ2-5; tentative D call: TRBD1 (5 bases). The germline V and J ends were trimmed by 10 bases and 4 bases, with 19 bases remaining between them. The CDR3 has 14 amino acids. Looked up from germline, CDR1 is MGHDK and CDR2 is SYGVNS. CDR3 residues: CATKRGIWRETQYF. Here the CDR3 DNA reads TGTGCCACCAAAAGGGGTATTTGGAGAGAGACCCAGTACTTC.

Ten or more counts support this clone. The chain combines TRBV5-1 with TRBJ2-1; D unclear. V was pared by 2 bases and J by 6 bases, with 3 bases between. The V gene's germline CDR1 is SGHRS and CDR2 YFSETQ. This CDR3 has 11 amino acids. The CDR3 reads CASSLGNEQFF. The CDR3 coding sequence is TGCGCCAGCAGCTTAGGCAATGAGCAGTTCTTC.

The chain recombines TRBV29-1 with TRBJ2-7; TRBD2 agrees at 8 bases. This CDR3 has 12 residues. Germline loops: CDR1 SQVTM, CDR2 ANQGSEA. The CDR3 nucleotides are TGCCACGCTAGCGGGCTCGCCGACGAGCAGTACTTC. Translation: CHASGLADEQYF.

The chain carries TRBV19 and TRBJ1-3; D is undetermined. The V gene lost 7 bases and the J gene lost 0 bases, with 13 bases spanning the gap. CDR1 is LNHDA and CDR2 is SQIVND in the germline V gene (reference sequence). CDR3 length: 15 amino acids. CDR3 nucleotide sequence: TGTGCCAGTACTGAGACCGGCGACTCTGGAAACACCATATATTTT. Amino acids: CASTETGDSGNTIYF.